The 6 T cell receptor beta chains presented below share a single source sample, sequenced in a study of blood T cell repertoires in COVID-19. Using immunoSEQ multiplex PCR, the repertoire was profiled, and TCRdb retains in-frame clones only, with some absent. The sample records a few hundred thousand clones, around 82% being singletons. The source material was PBMCs or T cells enriched from blood (not recorded which). These receptors were obtained from a man aged 50-59 years who had recovered from COVID-19.

The rearrangement uses TRBV4-2 and TRBJ2-1; 11 bases agree with TRBD2. This CDR3 is 12 amino acids long. The germline gives CDR1 LGHNA, CDR2 YNFKEQ. CDR3 sequence: CASTSGANEQFF. In DNA, the CDR3 is TGTGCGTCGACTAGCGGGGCAAATGAGCAGTTCTTC.

This chain uses TRBV4-3 with TRBJ2-5; 7 bases align to TRBD1. The trim removed 4 bases at V and 5 bases at J, leaving 10 bases unmatched. The germline V gene has CDR1 LGHNA and CDR2 YSLEER. This CDR3 contains 15 residues. CDR3 in amino acids: CASSPLVGGRETQYF. In DNA, the CDR3 is TGCGCCAGCAGCCCCCTGGTAGGGGGCCGGGAGACCCAGTACTTC.

This chain connects TRBV18 to TRBJ2-5; D is undetermined. CDR3 length: 12 amino acids. V was shortened by 1 base and J by 3 bases, with 3 bases between the two germline ends. In germline, CDR1 is KGHSH, CDR2 LQKENI. CDR3 in amino acids: CASSPREETQYF. As DNA, the CDR3 is TGTGCCAGCTCACCACGAGAAGAGACCCAGTACTTC.

Worth noting for this clone: One end of the junction varies from germline; a read error may be responsible. The gene calls are TRBV3-1 (or the pseudogene TRBV3-2) and TRBJ2-7; TRBD1 matches 9 bases. The CDR3 is made up of 14 amino acids. Germline CDR1 is LGHDT and CDR2 is YNNKEL (reference sequence). The CDR3 DNA reads TGTGCCAGCAGGCCCACAGGGGGCTCCAACGAGCAGTACTTC. Translating gives CASRPTGGSNEQYF.

This chain connects TRBV1 to TRBJ1-2; the table names TRBD1, a call not compared with the DNA. TRBV1 is flagged as a pseudogene. The CDR3 is 15 residues long. The CDR3 loop is CTSSRRPGQGCGYTF. The CDR3 DNA is TGCACCAGCAGCCGAAGACCGGGACAGGGTTGTGGCTACACCTTC.

The chain combines TRBV10-3 with TRBJ1-1; no clear D gene. The CDR3 loop spans 12 amino acids. The V end lost 2 bases, the J end lost 1 base, and 2 bases lay between the germline ends. In germline, CDR1 is ENHRY, CDR2 SYGVKD. DNA of the CDR3: TGTGCCATCAGTGAGCGGAACACTGAAGCTTTCTTT. Amino acids: CAISERNTEAFF.